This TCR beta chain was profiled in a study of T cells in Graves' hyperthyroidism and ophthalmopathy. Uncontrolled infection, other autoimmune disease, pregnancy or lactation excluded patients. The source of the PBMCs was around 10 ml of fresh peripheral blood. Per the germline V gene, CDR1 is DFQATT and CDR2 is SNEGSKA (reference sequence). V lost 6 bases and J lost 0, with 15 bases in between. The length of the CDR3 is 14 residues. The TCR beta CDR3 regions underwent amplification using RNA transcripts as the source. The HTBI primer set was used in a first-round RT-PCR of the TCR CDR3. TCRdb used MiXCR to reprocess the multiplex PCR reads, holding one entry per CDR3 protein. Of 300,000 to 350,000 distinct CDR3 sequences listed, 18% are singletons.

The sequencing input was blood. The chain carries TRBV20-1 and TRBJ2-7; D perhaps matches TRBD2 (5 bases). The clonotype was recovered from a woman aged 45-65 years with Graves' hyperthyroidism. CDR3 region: CSASEDLSSYEQYF. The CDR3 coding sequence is TGCAGTGCCTCCGAGGACTTGAGCTCCTACGAGCAGTACTTC.